The present TCR beta chain was sequenced within a study of T-cell memory formation after mild COVID-19. TCRdb reprocessed the 5' RACE reads via MiXCR and lists one record per CDR3 protein. Of 180,000 or so distinct CDR3 sequences in the sample, under 14% were seen once. This CDR3 has 14 amino acids. The germline CDR1 and CDR2 sequences are SGHTA and FQGNSA. After removal of 5 bases from V and 3 bases from J, the junction contained 2 bases not matched to a gene. Study observations and caveats: Pre-infection memory already had some responding clones, implying cross-reactive memory joined.

This clonotype was detected only a few times. Its antigen is not identified. This sequence joins TRBV7-2 and TRBJ2-5, with 11 bases fitting TRBD2. Sequencing was done on a sample of PBMCs or a T cell subset sorted from them (not recorded which). The sequence was collected from a man aged 18-30 years who had mild COVID-19 (a few samples of this study predate the infection). Cell type and time point are not known. Here the CDR3 reads CASSGGLAEETQYF. The CDR3 nucleotides are TGTGCCAGCAGCGGGGGACTAGCGGAAGAGACCCAGTACTTC.